This T cell receptor beta chain derives from a study of blood T cell repertoires in COVID-19. Overall study context: The study drew acute and convalescent COVID-19 samples from the United States, Italy and Spain.

Per the germline V gene, CDR1 is LNHDA and CDR2 is SQIVND (reference sequence). The CDR3 contains 13 residues. V lost 6 bases and J 7 bases, leaving 15 bases between the germline ends. TCRdb's table, derived via immunoSEQ multiplex PCR, lists solely in-frame clones and lacks some. Of roughly 120,000 clones in the sample, around four fifths are singletons; the top ten hold 15% to 20%. The source is a woman aged 55-69 years with acute or convalescent COVID-19. The chain carries TRBV19 and TRBJ1-2; D possibly corresponds to TRBD1 (6 bases). Sequenced input: peripheral blood. CDR3 in DNA: TGTGCCAGTAGCCCCCAGGGGCTGGCTGGCTACACCTTC. Its protein product is CASSPQGLAGYTF. Full variable domain (outside the CDR3, taken from reference TRBV19 and TRBJ1-2): DGGITQSPKYLFRKEGQNVTLSCEQNLNHDAMYWYRQDPGQGLRLIYYSQIVNDFQKGDIAEGYSVSREKKESFPLTVTSAQKNPTAFYLCASSPQGLAGYTFGSGTRLTVV.